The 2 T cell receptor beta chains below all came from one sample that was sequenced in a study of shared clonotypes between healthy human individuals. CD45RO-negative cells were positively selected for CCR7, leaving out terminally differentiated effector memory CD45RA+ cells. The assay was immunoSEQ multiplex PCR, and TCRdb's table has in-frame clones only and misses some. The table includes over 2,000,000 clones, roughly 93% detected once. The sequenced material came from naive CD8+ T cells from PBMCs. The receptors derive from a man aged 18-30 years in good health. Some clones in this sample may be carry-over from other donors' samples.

CDR3 sequence (DNA): TGCGCCAGCAGCCAAGATCACTACCCAGGCAACAATGAGCAGTTCTTC. Translation: CASSQDHYPGNNEQFF. The chain joins TRBV4-3 to TRBJ2-1; D not resolved. In germline, CDR1 is LGHNA, CDR2 YSLEER. V gave up 0 bases and J gave up 5 bases, with 14 bases separating them. The CDR3 has 16 residues.

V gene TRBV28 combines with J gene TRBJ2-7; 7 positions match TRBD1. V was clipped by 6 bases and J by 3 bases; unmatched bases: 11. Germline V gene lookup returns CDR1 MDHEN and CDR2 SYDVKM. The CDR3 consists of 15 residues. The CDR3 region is CASSPFGQGDYEQYF. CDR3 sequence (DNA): TGTGCCAGCAGCCCGTTTGGGCAGGGGGACTACGAGCAGTACTTC.